Here is one TCR beta chain with its context. Its antigen is as yet unknown. The authors loaded about 200 ng DNA, 25,000 to 30,000 T cell genomes, into sorted-subset replicate PCRs. Authors' analysis steps: Junction-only sequences without quality scores were provided by ImmunoSEQ, so filtering was different. Profiling relied on immunoSEQ multiplex PCR, and the TCRdb table lists in-frame clones only, not all of them. Clone size and the V and J calls come from that table; the DNA yielded D and trimming. The sample lists hundreds of thousands of clones, approximately 96% seen once, with about 0.25% in the top ten. Naive CD8 cells lacked CD45RO and underwent positive selection for CCR7, leaving out terminally differentiated effector memory CD45RA+ cells. This record comes from a study of shared clonotypes between healthy human individuals. Study-wide context: A donor's plate count was three for CD4 naive and three for CD4 memory; CD8 naive had two and CD8 memory one. Study-wide results and caveats: Clonotypes shared by all four sorted-subset donors had higher generation probabilities than non-shared clonotypes.

Germline CDR1 is SNHLY and CDR2 is FYNNEI. The length of the CDR3 is 12 residues. Between the trimmed V and J ends, which lost 6 bases and 8 bases, there was a span of 11 bases. Input material: naive CD8+ T cells sorted from blood. The chain has TRBV2 and TRBJ2-1, with D hard to call. The receptor comes from a man aged 25 to 45 in good health. The chain's CDR3 is CASSVYFHEQFF. The CDR3 DNA follows: TGTGCCAGCAGCGTCTATTTCCATGAGCAGTTCTTC.